Reported below is one TCR beta chain. Its antigen is not identified. The CDR3 runs 15 residues. Germline CDR1 and CDR2: LNHNV and YYDKDF (reference sequence). V was pared by 5 bases and J by 3 bases, with 14 bases between. This sample was taken from a study of T cells in tuberculosis. Overall study: T cells were selected with CD1B tetramers loaded with glucose monomycolate. Study outcomes and limitations: Active tuberculosis alpha repertoires lay closer to GMM-specific TCRs than controls'. Active tuberculosis patients had shorter CDR3-alpha; the beta difference was nonsignificant. Samples were chosen by availability of cryopreserved specimens.

The table came from immunoSEQ multiplex PCR; TCRdb's copy has only in-frame clones and leaves some out. The sample includes some 31,000 clones, roughly 86% of them seen just once. Time point of the sample: new active TB diagnosis, blood taken before or within 7 days of starting treatment. This clonotype was obtained from an adult with tuberculosis. The chain recombines TRBV15 with TRBJ1-5; D is ambiguous. The material sequenced was PBMCs, taken at tuberculosis diagnosis. This CDR3 is CATSPGRIPNQPQHF. The CDR3 DNA is TGTGCCACCAGCCCTGGGAGGATTCCCAATCAGCCCCAGCATTTT.